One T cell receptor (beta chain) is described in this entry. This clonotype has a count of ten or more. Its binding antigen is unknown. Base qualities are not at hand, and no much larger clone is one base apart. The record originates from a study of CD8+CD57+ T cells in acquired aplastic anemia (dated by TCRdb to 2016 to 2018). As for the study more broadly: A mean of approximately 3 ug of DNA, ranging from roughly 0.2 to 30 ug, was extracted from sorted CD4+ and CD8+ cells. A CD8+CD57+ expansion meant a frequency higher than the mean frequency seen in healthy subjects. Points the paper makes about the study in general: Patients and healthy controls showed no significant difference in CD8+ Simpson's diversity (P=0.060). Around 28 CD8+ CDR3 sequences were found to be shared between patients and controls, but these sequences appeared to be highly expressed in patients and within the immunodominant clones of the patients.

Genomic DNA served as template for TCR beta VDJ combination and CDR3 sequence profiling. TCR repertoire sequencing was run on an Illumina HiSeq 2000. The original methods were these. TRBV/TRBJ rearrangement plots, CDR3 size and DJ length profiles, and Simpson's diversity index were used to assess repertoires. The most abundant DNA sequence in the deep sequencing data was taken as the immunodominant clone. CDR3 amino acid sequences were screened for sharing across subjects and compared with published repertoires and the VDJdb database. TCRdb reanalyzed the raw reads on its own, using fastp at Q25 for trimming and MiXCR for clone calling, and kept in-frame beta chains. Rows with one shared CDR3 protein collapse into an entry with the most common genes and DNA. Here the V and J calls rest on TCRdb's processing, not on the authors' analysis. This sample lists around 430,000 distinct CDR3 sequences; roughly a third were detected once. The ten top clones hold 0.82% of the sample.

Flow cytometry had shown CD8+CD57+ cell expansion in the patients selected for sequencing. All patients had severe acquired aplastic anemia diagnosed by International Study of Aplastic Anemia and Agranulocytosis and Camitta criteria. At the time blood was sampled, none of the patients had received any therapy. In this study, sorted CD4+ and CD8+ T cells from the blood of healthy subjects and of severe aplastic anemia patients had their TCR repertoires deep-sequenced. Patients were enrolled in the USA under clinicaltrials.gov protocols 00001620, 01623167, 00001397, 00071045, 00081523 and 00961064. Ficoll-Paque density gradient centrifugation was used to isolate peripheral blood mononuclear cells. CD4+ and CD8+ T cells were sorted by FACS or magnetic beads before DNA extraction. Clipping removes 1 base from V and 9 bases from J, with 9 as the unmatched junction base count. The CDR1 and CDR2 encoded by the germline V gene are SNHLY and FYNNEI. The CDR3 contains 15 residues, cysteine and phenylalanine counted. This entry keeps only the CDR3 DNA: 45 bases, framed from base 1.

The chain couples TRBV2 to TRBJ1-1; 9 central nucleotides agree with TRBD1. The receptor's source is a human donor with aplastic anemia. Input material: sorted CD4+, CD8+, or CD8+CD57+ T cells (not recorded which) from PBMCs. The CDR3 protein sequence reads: CASSEDVGQGRKAFF. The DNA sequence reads TGTGCCAGCAGTGAAGATGTCGGACAGGGGAGGAAAGCTTTCTTT.